The 15 T cell receptor beta chains below were found in one sample sequenced in a study of cytomegalovirus exposure and HLA in healthy donors. PCR involved 60 Vbeta and 13 Jbeta primers. Assay: immunoSEQ multiplex PCR; the TCRdb copy retains only in-frame clones and omits some. Found here are 95,000 to 100,000 clones, around 77% of them singletons; the top ten hold more than 3%. Source material: PBMCs. The receptors derive from a man aged 35 to 55 in good health and CMV-seronegative.

CDR3 loop: CASSPAERGRQYF. For the CDR3, the DNA is TGTGCCAGCAGCCCCGCTGAGCGGGGAAGGCAGTACTTC. This chain connects TRBV14 to TRBJ2-7; TRBD2 matches 7 bases. This CDR3 is 13 amino acids long. Trimming at V came to 4 bases and at J to 9 bases, leaving 9 bases not matched to a gene. The V gene's germline CDR1 is SGHDN and CDR2 FVKESK.

Points on this clone: Other DNA sequences in the sample encode the same CDR3. The chain links TRBV19 to TRBJ2-3; 9 positions agree with TRBD2. The V gene end was trimmed by 6 bases and the J gene end by 3 bases; junction bases not matched to a gene: 7. The CDR3 is made up of 15 amino acids. Germline CDR1 is LNHDA and CDR2 is SQIVND (reference sequence). The CDR3 is CASSLLAGVTDTQYF. In DNA, the CDR3 is TGTGCCAGTAGCCTATTAGCGGGAGTTACAGATACGCAGTATTTT.

V gene TRBV19 combines with J gene TRBJ1-5; 7 bases match TRBD1. The CDR3 length is 17 residues. J lost 2 bases, V lost 2 bases, and 9 bases had no gene match. Germline CDR1 reads LNHDA; CDR2 reads SQIVND (reference sequence). Written as DNA, the CDR3 is TGTGCCAGTAGTATACCAACCGACAGGGTCGGCAATCAGCCCCAGCATTTT. Its translation: CASSIPTDRVGNQPQHF.

The chain has TRBV15 and TRBJ2-5; 10 bases are shared with TRBD2. Germline CDR1 is LNHNV and CDR2 is YYDKDF (reference sequence). The CDR3 runs 15 residues. J lost 4 bases, V lost 3 bases, and 5 bases had no gene match. CDR3 amino acids: CATSSTSGTVETQYF. In DNA form, the CDR3 reads TGTGCCACCAGCAGTACTAGCGGGACTGTAGAGACCCAGTACTTC. Variable domain in full (rest from reference TRBV15 and TRBJ2-5): DAMVIQNPRYQVTQFGKPVTLSCSQTLNHNVMYWYQQKSSQAPKLLFHYYDKDFNNEADTPDNFQSRRPNTSFCFLDIRSPGLGDTAMYLCATSSTSGTVETQYFGPGTRLLVL.

The chain employs TRBV6-6 and TRBJ1-2; 10 bases are shared with TRBD1. This CDR3 is built from 13 residues. Germline V lookup: CDR1 MNHNY, CDR2 SVGAGI (reference sequence). The V gene end was trimmed by 8 bases and the J gene end by 8 bases; junction bases not matched to a gene: 8. CDR3 DNA: TGTGCCAGCGCCGTGGGACAGGGGCACGGCTACACCTTC. Translation: CASAVGQGHGYTF.

V is TRBV5-4 and J is TRBJ2-7, with D perhaps matching TRBD1 (5 bases). Germline lookup yields CDR1 SGHNT and CDR2 YYREEE (reference sequence). The length of the CDR3 is 13 residues. Between the trimmed V and J ends, which lost 2 bases and 2 bases, there was a span of 8 bases. CDR3 nucleotides: TGTGCCAGCAGCTTCCAGGGAACCTACGAGCAGTACTTC. Its protein is CASSFQGTYEQYF.

The chain links TRBV7-3 to TRBJ1-6; no clear D gene. The germline V gene encodes CDR1 SGHTA and CDR2 FQGTGA. The CDR3 is made up of 13 amino acids. The ends were cut back, 5 bases at V and 6 bases at J, with 8 bases in the middle. The CDR3 nucleotides read TGTGCCAGCAGCGTTAACAGTAATTCACCCCTCCACTTT. This codes for CASSVNSNSPLHF.

The chain is built from TRBV19 and TRBJ2-5, with TRBD1 as a possible D gene (5 bases). CDR3 length: 13 amino acids. V was cut by 7 bases and J by 5 bases, with 14 bases left in between. Germline CDR1 reads LNHDA; CDR2 reads SQIVND (reference sequence). The CDR3 coding sequence is TGTGCCAGTAAACTCACAGGCTTGGAGACCCAGTACTTC. Translated, it gives CASKLTGLETQYF.

This chain joins TRBV5-1 and TRBJ2-5, with 8 bases fitting TRBD2. Trimming removed 4 bases from V and 5 bases from J; junction bases left unmatched: 10. Germline values: CDR1 SGHRS, CDR2 YFSETQ. CDR3 length: 15 residues. The CDR3 DNA reads as TGCGCCAGCAGCCTCGGGACTAGTTATCGTGAGACCCAGTACTTC. This gives the protein CASSLGTSYRETQYF.

Regarding this clone: This specimen includes other DNA sequences encoding the same CDR3. The chain links TRBV5-4 to TRBJ1-5; D remains unclear. V was clipped by 0 bases and J by 2 bases, with 9 bases between them. Germline CDR1 reads SGHNT; CDR2 reads YYREEE (reference sequence). CDR3 length equals 15 residues. The CDR3 here is CASSLGGSGNQPQHF. The DNA for the CDR3 is TGTGCCAGCAGCTTGGGAGGTTCGGGCAATCAGCCCCAGCATTTT.

This sequence joins TRBV7-9 and TRBJ2-7; the D gene is possibly TRBD1 (7 bases). Germline V CDR1 and CDR2: SEHNR, FQNEAQ (reference sequence). The CDR3 extends over 15 amino acids. Trimming removed 5 bases at V and 2 bases at J, with 16 bases between. CDR3 protein: CASSPIQGGAYEQYF. The DNA for the CDR3 is TGTGCCAGCAGCCCTATCCAGGGGGGTGCCTACGAGCAGTACTTC.

J is TRBJ2-7 and V is TRBV13, with a tentative D call TRBD1 (6 bases). In germline, CDR1 is PRHDT, CDR2 FYEKMQ (reference sequence). This CDR3 contains 15 residues. V lost 4 bases and J lost 2, with 15 bases in between. DNA of the CDR3: TGTGCCAGCAGCTCCCCACAGGGAACGGCCTACGAGCAGTACTTC. Translated: CASSSPQGTAYEQYF. Based on the CDR3 plus reference TRBV13 and TRBJ2-7, the full variable domain is AAGVIQSPRHLIKEKRETATLKCYPIPRHDTVYWYQQGPGQDPQFLISFYEKMQSDKGSIPDRFSAQQFSDYHSELNMSSLELGDSALYFCASSSPQGTAYEQYFGPGTRLTVT.

This clone has a single count. The chain is built from TRBV28 and TRBJ2-5; TRBD2 matches 13 bases. This CDR3 region has 18 residues. J lost 1 base, V lost 6 bases, and 11 bases had no gene match. From germline, CDR1 is MDHEN and CDR2 SYDVKM. The CDR3 region is CASRGGTSGVGFQETQYF. The CDR3 DNA follows: TGTGCCAGCAGGGGTGGGACTAGCGGGGTGGGATTCCAAGAGACCCAGTACTTC. Supplemented by reference TRBV28 and TRBJ2-5, the full variable domain reads DVKVTQSSRYLVKRTGEKVFLECVQDMDHENMFWYRQDPGLGLRLIYFSYDVKMKEKGDIPEGYSVSREKKERFSLILESASTNQTSMYLCASRGGTSGVGFQETQYFGPGTRLLVL.

The rearrangement joins TRBV5-1 to TRBJ2-2; weak D call: TRBD1 (7 bases). Germline V gene sequence: CDR1 SGHRS, CDR2 YFSETQ. The CDR3 spans 16 residues. The V end was cut by 2 bases, the J end by 2 bases, with 13 bases between. CDR3 amino acids: CASSLPRGENTGELFF. As DNA, the CDR3 is TGCGCCAGCAGCTTACCCAGGGGGGAAAACACCGGGGAGCTGTTTTTT. Full variable domain (remainder filled in from reference TRBV5-1 and TRBJ2-2): KAGVTQTPRYLIKTRGQQVTLSCSPISGHRSVSWYQQTPGQGLQFLFEYFSETQRNKGNFPGRFSGRQFSNSRSEMNVSTLELGDSALYLCASSLPRGENTGELFFGEGSRLTVL.

This clone was counted a few times. The chain carries TRBV10-3 and TRBJ1-6; no firm D call. This CDR3 region has 16 residues. Trimming shortened V by 3 bases and J by 6 bases, and 15 bases separated the two germline ends. Germline V lookup: CDR1 ENHRY, CDR2 SYGVKD. DNA of the CDR3: TGTGCCATCAGTGACCCAACAGTTGGTCGTAATTCACCCCTCCACTTT. This encodes CAISDPTVGRNSPLHF.